Listed below are T cell receptor beta chains from one sample, sequenced in a study of shared clonotypes between healthy human individuals. The method was immunoSEQ multiplex PCR; TCRdb's version includes in-frame clones alone and lacks a portion of them. Of about 2.1 million clones listed, 85% to 95% are singletons. The sample consisted of naive CD8+ T cells from PBMCs. The receptor source for this set is a man younger than 35 in good health. Some clones in this sample may be carry-over from other donors' samples. The CDR3 runs from the conserved cysteine through the conserved F or W. The D gene is left open where the match is weak. Some rows have no size entry. The others give once, few or many, or a class for an expanded clone.

TRBJ2-6	NA	TRBV4-2	NA	CASSQDPGKIIGANVLTF	TGTGCCAGCAGCCAAGACCCGGGAAAGATCATCGGGGCCAACGTCCTGACTTTC
TRBJ2-6	NA	TRBV19	NA	CASTTPGANVLTF	TGTGCCAGTACAACACCTGGGGCCAACGTCCTGACTTTC
TRBJ2-1	TRBD2	TRBV4-1	NA	CASSQAPFSGSSYNEQFF	TGCGCCAGCAGCCAAGCTCCCTTTAGCGGGAGTTCCTACAATGAGCAGTTCTTC
TRBJ1-4	TRBD1	TRBV27	NA	CASSFLGQGNEKLFF	TGTGCCAGCAGTTTTCTTGGACAGGGCAATGAAAAACTGTTTTTT
TRBJ2-3	TRBD1	TRBV4-2	NA	CASQPRPGQGIETSTDTQYF	TGTGCCAGCCAGCCAAGACCCGGACAGGGGATCGAGACTAGCACAGATACGCAGTATTTT
TRBJ2-1	NA	TRBV19	NA	CASSILEGNEQFF	TGTGCCAGTAGTATCTTAGAGGGCAATGAGCAGTTCTTC
TRBJ2-5	TRBD1	TRBV5-5	NA	CASSLLWDRVQETQYF	TGTGCCAGCAGCCTCCTCTGGGACAGGGTCCAAGAGACCCAGTACTTC
TRBJ2-2	NA	TRBV5-1	NA	CASSLGRGWAPNTGELFF	TGCGCCAGCAGCTTGGGTCGCGGATGGGCCCCGAACACCGGGGAGCTGTTTTTT
TRBJ1-2	NA	TRBV4-1	NA	CASSQDGSTNYGYTF	TGCGCCAGCAGCCAAGATGGCTCCACTAACTATGGCTACACCTTC
TRBJ2-7	NA	TRBV4-3	once	CASSGHEDEQYF	TGCGCCAGCAGCGGACACGAGGACGAGCAGTACTTC
TRBJ2-1	NA	TRBV6-5	NA	CASSVQQRNEQFF	TGTGCCAGCAGTGTGCAACAGCGGAATGAGCAGTTCTTC
TRBJ2-2	TRBD2	TRBV27	NA	CASMGSGRDTGELFF	TGTGCCAGCATGGGGAGCGGGAGAGACACCGGGGAGCTGTTTTTT
TRBJ2-3	NA	TRBV28	once	CASSPPRRWLGATSTDTQYF	TGTGCCAGCAGCCCCCCGCGCAGGTGGTTGGGGGCAACTAGCACAGATACGCAGTATTTT
TRBJ2-6	NA	TRBV9	NA	CASSPPGANVLTF	TGTGCCAGCAGCCCGCCCGGGGCCAACGTCCTGACTTTC
TRBJ2-1	NA	TRBV5-6	NA	CASSLRYNEQFF	TGTGCCAGCAGCCTCCGCTACAATGAGCAGTTCTTC
TRBJ2-2	NA	TRBV7-3	NA	CASSLYPGADTGELFF	TGTGCCAGCAGCTTATACCCGGGGGCGGACACCGGGGAGCTGTTTTTT
TRBJ2-7	TRBD2	TRBV27	NA	CASSSRTSGLFYEQYF	TGTGCCAGCAGTTCGCGGACTAGCGGACTATTCTACGAGCAGTACTTC
TRBJ2-2	NA	TRBV27	NA	CASSSLGTGELFF	TGTGCCAGCAGTTCCCTGGGCACCGGGGAGCTGTTTTTT
TRBJ1-2	NA	TRBV5-4	NA	CASSSSDLDYGYTF	TGTGCCAGCAGCTCATCGGACTTAGACTATGGCTACACCTTC
TRBJ2-5	NA	TRBV14	once	CASSQDFPETQYF	TGTGCCAGCAGCCAAGACTTTCCGGAGACCCAGTACTTC
TRBJ1-3	NA	TRBV5-1	NA	CASSWTPGNTIYF	TGCGCCAGCAGCTGGACCCCAGGAAACACCATATATTTT
TRBJ2-3	NA	TRBV15	NA	CATSGLLTDTQYF	TGTGCCACCAGCGGCCTTCTCACAGATACGCAGTATTTT
TRBJ2-4	NA	TRBV28	NA	CASSDLGTWDIQYF	TGTGCCAGCAGCGACCTCGGAACGTGGGACATTCAGTACTTC
TRBJ1-5	NA	TRBV2	NA	CASHWEGGNQPQHF	TGTGCCAGCCATTGGGAGGGGGGCAATCAGCCCCAGCATTTT
TRBJ1-2	NA	TRBV7-2	NA	CASSLEGHRGYGYTF	TGTGCCAGCAGCTTAGAGGGACACCGAGGATATGGCTACACCTTC
TRBJ2-1	TRBD2	TRBV10-1	NA	CASSTGTSKVYEQFF	TGCGCCAGCAGTACCGGGACTAGCAAGGTATATGAGCAGTTCTTC
TRBJ2-1	TRBD2	TRBV27	NA	CASTFLFLAGGPGEQFF	TGTGCCAGCACTTTTCTCTTTCTTGCGGGAGGGCCTGGTGAGCAGTTCTTC
TRBJ1-3	NA	TRBV9	once	CASSVVPGSGNTIYF	TGTGCCAGCAGCGTAGTACCCGGCTCTGGAAACACCATATATTTT
TRBJ1-1	NA	TRBV28	NA	CASSLGGEAFF	TGTGCCAGCAGTTTGGGGGGGGAAGCTTTCTTT
TRBJ2-3	NA	TRBV10-3	NA	CAISEDFPGPDTQYF	TGTGCCATCAGTGAAGACTTTCCGGGCCCAGATACGCAGTATTTT
TRBJ2-1	NA	TRBV28	once	CASSLSYNEQFF	TGTGCCAGCAGTTTGTCCTACAATGAGCAGTTCTTC
TRBJ1-2	NA	TRBV28	NA	CASSFSADYGYTF	TGTGCCAGCAGTTTCTCGGCGGACTATGGCTACACCTTC
TRBJ2-2	NA	TRBV14	NA	CASSQSVMTGELFF	TGTGCCAGCAGCCAAAGTGTGATGACCGGGGAGCTGTTTTTT
TRBJ2-3	NA	TRBV6-5	NA	CASSYSRGTSTDTQYF	TGTGCCAGCAGTTACTCGAGGGGTACTAGCACAGATACGCAGTATTTT
TRBJ1-3	NA	TRBV9	NA	CASSVEAARSGNTIYF	TGTGCCAGCAGCGTAGAGGCCGCCCGCTCTGGAAACACCATATATTTT
TRBJ1-4	NA	TRBV11-2	once	CASSPGLEGTNEKLFF	TGTGCCAGCAGCCCCGGACTGGAAGGAACTAATGAAAAACTGTTTTTT
TRBJ2-5	NA	TRBV4-1	NA	CASSGANGAQYF	TGCGCCAGCAGTGGAGCCAACGGGGCCCAGTACTTC
TRBJ2-1	TRBD2	TRBV4-1	once	CASSQDSSGSRLFF	TGCGCCAGCAGCCAAGATTCTAGCGGGAGCAGGCTGTTCTTC
TRBJ1-5	TRBD1	TRBV30	NA	CAWSDGTVNSNQPQHF	TGTGCCTGGAGTGACGGGACAGTTAATAGCAATCAGCCCCAGCATTTT
TRBJ2-7	TRBD1	TRBV6-5	once	CASSYTDRGNYEQYF	TGTGCCAGCAGTTACACGGACAGGGGCAACTACGAGCAGTACTTC
TRBJ2-1	TRBD2	TRBV11-2	NA	CASSQAGTSLGDEQFF	TGTGCCAGCAGCCAGGCCGGGACTAGCCTAGGGGATGAGCAGTTCTTC
TRBJ2-3	NA	TRBV11-2	once	CASSRVRITGDTQYF	TGTGCCAGCAGCCGAGTACGGATTACCGGGGATACGCAGTATTTT
TRBJ2-7	NA	TRBV6-5	NA	CASSYGVRAYEQYF	TGTGCCAGCAGTTACGGTGTCAGAGCCTACGAGCAGTACTTC
TRBJ2-2	NA	TRBV5-6	NA	CASSPGTNTGELFF	TGTGCCAGCAGCCCAGGGACGAACACCGGGGAGCTGTTTTTT
TRBJ1-1	NA	TRBV7-6	NA	CASSLEPGWGHTEAFF	TGTGCCAGCAGCTTAGAGCCCGGGTGGGGGCACACTGAAGCTTTCTTT
TRBJ1-5	NA	TRBV4-1	NA	CASSPRANSNQPQHF	TGCGCCAGCAGCCCAAGGGCGAATAGCAATCAGCCCCAGCATTTT
TRBJ2-7	TRBD1	TRBV4-3	NA	CASSDRQGAVEQYF	TGCGCCAGCAGCGACCGACAGGGGGCGGTCGAGCAGTACTTC